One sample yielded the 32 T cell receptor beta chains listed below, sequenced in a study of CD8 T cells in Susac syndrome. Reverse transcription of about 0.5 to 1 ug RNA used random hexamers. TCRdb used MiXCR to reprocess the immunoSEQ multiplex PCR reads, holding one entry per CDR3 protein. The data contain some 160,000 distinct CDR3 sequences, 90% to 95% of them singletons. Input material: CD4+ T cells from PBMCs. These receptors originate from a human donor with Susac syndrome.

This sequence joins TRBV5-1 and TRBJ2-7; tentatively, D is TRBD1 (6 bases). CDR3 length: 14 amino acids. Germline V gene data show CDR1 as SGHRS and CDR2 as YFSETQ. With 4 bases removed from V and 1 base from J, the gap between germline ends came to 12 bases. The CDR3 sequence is CASSTMTGSYEQYF. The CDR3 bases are TGCGCCAGCAGCACCATGACAGGATCCTACGAGCAGTACTTC. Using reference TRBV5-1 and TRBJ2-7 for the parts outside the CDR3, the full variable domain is KAGVTQTPRYLIKTRGQQVTLSCSPISGHRSVSWYQQTPGQGLQFLFEYFSETQRNKGNFPGRFSGRQFSNSRSEMNVSTLELGDSALYLCASSTMTGSYEQYFGPGTRLTVT.

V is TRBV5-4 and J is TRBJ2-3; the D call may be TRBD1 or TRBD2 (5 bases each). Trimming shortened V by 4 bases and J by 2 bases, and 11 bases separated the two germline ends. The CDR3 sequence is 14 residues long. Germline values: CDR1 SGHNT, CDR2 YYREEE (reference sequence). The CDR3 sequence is CASSPPGATDTQYF. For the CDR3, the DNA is TGTGCCAGCAGCCCCCCCGGGGCCACAGATACGCAGTATTTT.

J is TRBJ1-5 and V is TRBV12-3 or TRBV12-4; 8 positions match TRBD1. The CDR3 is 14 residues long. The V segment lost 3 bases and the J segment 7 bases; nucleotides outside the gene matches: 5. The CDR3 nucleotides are TGTGCCAGCAGTTTTCAGGGGGCAGAACAGCCCCAGCATTTT. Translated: CASSFQGAEQPQHF.

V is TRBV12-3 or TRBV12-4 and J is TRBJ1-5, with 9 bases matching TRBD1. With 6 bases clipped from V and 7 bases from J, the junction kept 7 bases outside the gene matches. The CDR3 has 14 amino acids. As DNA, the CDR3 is TGTGCCAGCAGACCGGGACAGGGTTCACAGCCCCAGCATTTT. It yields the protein CASRPGQGSQPQHF.

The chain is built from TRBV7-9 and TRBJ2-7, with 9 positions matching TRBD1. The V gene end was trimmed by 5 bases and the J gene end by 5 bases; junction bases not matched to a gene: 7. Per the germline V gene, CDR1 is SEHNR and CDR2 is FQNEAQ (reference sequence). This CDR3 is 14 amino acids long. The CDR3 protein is CASSTWDRVNEQYF. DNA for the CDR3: TGTGCCAGCAGCACATGGGACAGGGTCAACGAGCAGTACTTC.

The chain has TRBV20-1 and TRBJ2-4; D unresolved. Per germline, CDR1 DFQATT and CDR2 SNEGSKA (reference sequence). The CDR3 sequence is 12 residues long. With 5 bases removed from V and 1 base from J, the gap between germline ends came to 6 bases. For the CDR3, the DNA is TGCAGTGCTGTCGTGGCCAAAAACATTCAGTACTTC. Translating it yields CSAVVAKNIQYF.

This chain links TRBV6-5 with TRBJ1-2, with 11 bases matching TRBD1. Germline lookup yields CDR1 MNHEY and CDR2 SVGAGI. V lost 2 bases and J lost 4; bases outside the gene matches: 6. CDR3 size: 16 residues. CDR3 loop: CASSYPGQGAGYGYTF. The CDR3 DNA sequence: TGTGCCAGCAGTTACCCTGGACAGGGGGCGGGCTATGGCTACACCTTC.

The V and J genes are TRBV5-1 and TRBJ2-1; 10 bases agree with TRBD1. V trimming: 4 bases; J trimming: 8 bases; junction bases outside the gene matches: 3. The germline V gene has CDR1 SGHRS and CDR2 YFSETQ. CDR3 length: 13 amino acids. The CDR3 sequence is CASSGDRGHEQFF. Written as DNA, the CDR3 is TGCGCCAGCAGCGGGGACAGGGGCCATGAGCAGTTCTTC.

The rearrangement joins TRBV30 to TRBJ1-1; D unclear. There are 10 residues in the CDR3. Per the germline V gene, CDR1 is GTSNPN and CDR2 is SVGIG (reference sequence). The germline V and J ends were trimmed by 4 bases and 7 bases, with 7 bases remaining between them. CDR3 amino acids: CAWIQSEAFF. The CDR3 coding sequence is TGTGCCTGGATCCAGAGTGAAGCTTTCTTT.

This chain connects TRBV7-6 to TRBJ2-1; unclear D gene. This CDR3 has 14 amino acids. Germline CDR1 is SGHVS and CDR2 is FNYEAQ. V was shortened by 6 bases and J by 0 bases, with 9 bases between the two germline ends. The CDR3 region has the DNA TGTGCCAGCAGTCTGTCAGCCTCCTACAATGAGCAGTTCTTC. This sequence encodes CASSLSASYNEQFF.

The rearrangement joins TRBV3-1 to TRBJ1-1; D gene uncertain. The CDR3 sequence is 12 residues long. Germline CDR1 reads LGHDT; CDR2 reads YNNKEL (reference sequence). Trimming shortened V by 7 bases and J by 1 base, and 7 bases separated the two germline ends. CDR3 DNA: TGTGCCAGCACCCTAGGGAACACTGAAGCTTTCTTT. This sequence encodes CASTLGNTEAFF.

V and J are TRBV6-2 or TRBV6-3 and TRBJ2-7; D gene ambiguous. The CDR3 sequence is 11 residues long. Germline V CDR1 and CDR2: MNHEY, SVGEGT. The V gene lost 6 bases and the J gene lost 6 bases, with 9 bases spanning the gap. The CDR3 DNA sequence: TGTGCCAGCAGGCTACCTGGCGAGCAGTACTTC. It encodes CASRLPGEQYF.

CDR3 coding DNA: TGCAGCGTTGTCCATGACACTTTCTATGGCTACACCTTC. It translates to CSVVHDTFYGYTF. V gene TRBV29-1 combines with J gene TRBJ1-2, with no clear D. Trimming removed 4 bases at V and 4 bases at J, with 13 bases between. The germline CDR1 and CDR2 sequences are SQVTM and ANQGSEA. The CDR3 loop spans 13 amino acids.

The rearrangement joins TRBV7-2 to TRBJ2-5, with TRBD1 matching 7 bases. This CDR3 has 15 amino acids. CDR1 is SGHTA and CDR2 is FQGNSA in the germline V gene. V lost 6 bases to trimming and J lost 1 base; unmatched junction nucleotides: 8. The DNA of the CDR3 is TGTGCCAGCAGTCCCGGGACAGCAATCCAAGAGACCCAGTACTTC. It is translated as CASSPGTAIQETQYF.

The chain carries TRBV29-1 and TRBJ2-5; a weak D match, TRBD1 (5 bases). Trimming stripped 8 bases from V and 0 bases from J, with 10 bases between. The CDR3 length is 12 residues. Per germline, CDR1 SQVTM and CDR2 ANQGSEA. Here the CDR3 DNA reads TGCAGCACCAGACAGTACCAAGAGACCCAGTACTTC. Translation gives CSTRQYQETQYF.

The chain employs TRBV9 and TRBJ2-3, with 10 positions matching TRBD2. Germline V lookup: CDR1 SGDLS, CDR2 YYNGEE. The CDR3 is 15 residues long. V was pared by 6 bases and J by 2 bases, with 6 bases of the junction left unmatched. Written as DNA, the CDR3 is TGTGCCAGCACCAGCGGGGGGGTATACACAGATACGCAGTATTTT. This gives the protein CASTSGGVYTDTQYF.

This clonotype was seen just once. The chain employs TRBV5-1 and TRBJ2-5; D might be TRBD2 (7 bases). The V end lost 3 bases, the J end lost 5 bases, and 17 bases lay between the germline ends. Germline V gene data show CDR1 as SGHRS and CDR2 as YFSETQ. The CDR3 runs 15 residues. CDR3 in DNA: TGCGCCAGCAGCTCCAAGGGGGGGGGCCTGGAGACCCAGTACTTC. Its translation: CASSSKGGGLETQYF.

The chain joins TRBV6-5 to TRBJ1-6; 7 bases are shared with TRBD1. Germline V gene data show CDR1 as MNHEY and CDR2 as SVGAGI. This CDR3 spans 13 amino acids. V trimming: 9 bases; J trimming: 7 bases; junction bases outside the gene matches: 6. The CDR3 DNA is TGTGCCAGTCAGGGGGTACTAAATTCACCCCTCCACTTT. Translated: CASQGVLNSPLHF.

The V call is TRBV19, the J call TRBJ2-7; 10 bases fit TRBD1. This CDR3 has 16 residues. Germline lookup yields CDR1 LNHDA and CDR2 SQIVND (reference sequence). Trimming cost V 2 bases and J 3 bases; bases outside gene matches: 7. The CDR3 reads CASSITPGTGDYEQYF. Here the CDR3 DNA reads TGTGCCAGTAGTATAACACCCGGGACAGGGGACTACGAGCAGTACTTC. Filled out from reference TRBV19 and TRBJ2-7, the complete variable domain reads DGGITQSPKYLFRKEGQNVTLSCEQNLNHDAMYWYRQDPGQGLRLIYYSQIVNDFQKGDIAEGYSVSREKKESFPLTVTSAQKNPTAFYLCASSITPGTGDYEQYFGPGTRLTVT.

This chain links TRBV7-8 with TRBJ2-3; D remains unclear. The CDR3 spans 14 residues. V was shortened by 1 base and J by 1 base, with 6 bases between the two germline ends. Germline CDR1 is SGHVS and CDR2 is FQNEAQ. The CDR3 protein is CASSLEEGTDTQYF. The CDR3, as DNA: TGTGCCAGCAGCTTAGAAGAGGGCACAGATACGCAGTATTTT.

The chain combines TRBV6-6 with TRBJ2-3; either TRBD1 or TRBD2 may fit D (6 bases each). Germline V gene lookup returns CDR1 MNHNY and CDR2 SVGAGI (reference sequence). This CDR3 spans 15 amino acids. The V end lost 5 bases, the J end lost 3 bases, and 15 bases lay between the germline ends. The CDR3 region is CASSTPGEATDTQYF. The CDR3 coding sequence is TGTGCCAGCAGTACTCCAGGGGAGGCGACAGATACGCAGTATTTT.

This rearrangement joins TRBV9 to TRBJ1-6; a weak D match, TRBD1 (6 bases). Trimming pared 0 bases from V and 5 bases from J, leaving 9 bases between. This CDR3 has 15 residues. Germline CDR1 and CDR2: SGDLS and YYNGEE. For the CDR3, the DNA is TGTGCCAGCAGCGTAGTGGGGGCGGATAATTCACCCCTCCACTTT. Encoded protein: CASSVVGADNSPLHF. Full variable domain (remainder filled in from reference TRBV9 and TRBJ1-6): DSGVTQTPKHLITATGQRVTLRCSPRSGDLSVYWYQQSLDQGLQFLIQYYNGEERAKGNILERFSAQQFPDLHSELNLSSLELGDSALYFCASSVVGADNSPLHFGNGTRLTVT.

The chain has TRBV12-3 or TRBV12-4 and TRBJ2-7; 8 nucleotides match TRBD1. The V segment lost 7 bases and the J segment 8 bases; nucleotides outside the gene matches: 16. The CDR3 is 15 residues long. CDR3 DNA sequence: TGTGCCAGCACCCTGACGGGACAGGATGCCGAGAAGCAGTACTTC. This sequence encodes CASTLTGQDAEKQYF.

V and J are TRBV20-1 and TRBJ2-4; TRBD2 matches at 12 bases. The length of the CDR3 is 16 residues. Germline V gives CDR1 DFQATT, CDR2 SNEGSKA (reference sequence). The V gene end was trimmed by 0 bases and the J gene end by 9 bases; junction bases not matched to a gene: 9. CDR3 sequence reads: CSARDATSGGGSIQYF. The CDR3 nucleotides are TGCAGTGCTAGAGATGCGACTAGCGGGGGTGGTTCCATTCAGTACTTC.

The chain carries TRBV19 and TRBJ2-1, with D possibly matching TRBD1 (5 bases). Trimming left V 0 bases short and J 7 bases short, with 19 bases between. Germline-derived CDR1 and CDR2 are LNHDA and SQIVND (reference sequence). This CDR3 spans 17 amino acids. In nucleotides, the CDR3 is TGTGCCAGTAGTATAGAGGAAGGCGCAGGGAATAGGAATGAGCAGTTCTTC. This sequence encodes CASSIEEGAGNRNEQFF.

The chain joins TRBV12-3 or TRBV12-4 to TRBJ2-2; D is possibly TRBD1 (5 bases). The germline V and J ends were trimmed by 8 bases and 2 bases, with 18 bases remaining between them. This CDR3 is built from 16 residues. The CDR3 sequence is CASVPSRTFNTGELFF. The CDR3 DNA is TGTGCCAGCGTCCCTTCCAGGACATTCAACACCGGGGAGCTGTTTTTT.

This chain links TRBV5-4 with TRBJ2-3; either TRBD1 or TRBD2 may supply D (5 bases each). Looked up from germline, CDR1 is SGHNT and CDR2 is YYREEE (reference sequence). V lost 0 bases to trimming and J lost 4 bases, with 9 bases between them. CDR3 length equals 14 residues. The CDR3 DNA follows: TGTGCCAGCAGCTTGGACCAGGGAGCAGATACGCAGTATTTT. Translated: CASSLDQGADTQYF.

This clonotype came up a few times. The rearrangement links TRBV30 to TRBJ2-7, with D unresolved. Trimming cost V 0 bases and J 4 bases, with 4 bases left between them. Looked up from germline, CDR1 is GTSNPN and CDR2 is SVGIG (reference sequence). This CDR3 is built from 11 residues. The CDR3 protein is CAWSVEYEQYF. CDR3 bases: TGTGCCTGGAGTGTTGAGTACGAGCAGTACTTC.

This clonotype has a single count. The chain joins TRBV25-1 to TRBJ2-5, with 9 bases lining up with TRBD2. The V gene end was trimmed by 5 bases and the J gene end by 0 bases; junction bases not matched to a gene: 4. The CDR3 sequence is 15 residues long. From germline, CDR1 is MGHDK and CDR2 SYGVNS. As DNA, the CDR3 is TGTGCCAGCAGTCCGGCGGGAGGGTACCAAGAGACCCAGTACTTC. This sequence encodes CASSPAGGYQETQYF.

CDR3 region: CASSLATSRGATDTQYF. CDR3 sequence (DNA): TGTGCCAGCAGCTTAGCAACTTCGCGGGGGGCCACAGATACGCAGTATTTT. V is TRBV7-9 and J is TRBJ2-3; 8 nucleotides agree with TRBD2. This CDR3 comprises 17 residues. V shed 0 bases and J 2 bases; nucleotides not matched to a gene: 7. The germline CDR1 and CDR2 sequences are SEHNR and FQNEAQ (reference sequence). The full variable domain, rest sourced from reference TRBV7-9 and TRBJ2-3, is DTGVSQNPRHKITKRGQNVTFRCDPISEHNRLYWYRQTLGQGPEFLTYFQNEAQLEKSRLLSDRFSAERPKGSFSTLEIQRTEQGDSAMYLCASSLATSRGATDTQYFGPGTRLTVL.

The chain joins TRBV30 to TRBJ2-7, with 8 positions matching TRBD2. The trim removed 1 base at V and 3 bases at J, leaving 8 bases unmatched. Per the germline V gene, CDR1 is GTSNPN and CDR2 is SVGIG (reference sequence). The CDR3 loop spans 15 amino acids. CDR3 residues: CAWSAGSGGYYEQYF. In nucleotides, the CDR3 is TGTGCCTGGAGTGCGGGCAGCGGGGGTTACTACGAGCAGTACTTC.

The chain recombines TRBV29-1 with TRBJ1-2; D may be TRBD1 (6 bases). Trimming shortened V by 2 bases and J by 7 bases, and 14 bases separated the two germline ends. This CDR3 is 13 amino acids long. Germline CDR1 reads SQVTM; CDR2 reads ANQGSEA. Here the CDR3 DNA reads TGCAGCGTTGAAAACGGACAGTCTCCTGGCTACACCTTC. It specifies CSVENGQSPGYTF.